The 25 T cell receptor beta chains below were found in one sample sequenced in a study of T-cell reconstitution after alpha-beta-depleted transplantation in children. These TCRs are of unknown antigen specificity. Library preparation (for TCRbeta) was performed with unique molecular identifiers. From the PCR reads, TCRdb called clonotypes with MiXCR, one entry per CDR3 protein. The sample consists of hundreds of thousands of distinct CDR3 sequences, approximately 7.3% of them appearing once. The study's findings and limits: Newly produced T cells mostly provided counts and TCRbeta diversity after one year, as hyperexpanded clones declined.

The sequences come from peripheral blood, collected 360 days after TCRalphabeta/CD19-depleted stem cell transplant. These receptors all stem from a female patient aged 2-15 years who had a stem cell transplant for Fanconi anemia, so the T cells may come from the graft donor.

This clonotype was recorded at least ten times. V and J are TRBV7-9 and TRBJ2-7; 13 bases are shared with TRBD2. The germline CDR1 and CDR2 sequences are SEHNR and FQNEAQ (reference sequence). V shed 5 bases and J 2 bases; nucleotides not matched to a gene: 3. The CDR3 extends over 15 amino acids. The CDR3 bases are TGTGCCAGCAGCATCGGGACTAGCGGGACCTACGAGCAGTACTTC. Translating gives CASSIGTSGTYEQYF.

This clonotype has ten or more counts. This sequence joins TRBV7-9 and TRBJ2-1, with D perhaps assigned TRBD1 or TRBD2 (6 bases each). Germline V gene lookup returns CDR1 SEHNR and CDR2 FQNEAQ (reference sequence). V lost 0 bases and J 4 bases, leaving 13 bases between the germline ends. The CDR3 sequence is 16 residues long. This CDR3 reads CASSLAPQGLYNEQFF. In DNA, the CDR3 is TGTGCCAGCAGCTTAGCTCCACAGGGACTTTACAATGAGCAGTTCTTC.

In its sample, this clonotype was seen many times. This rearrangement joins TRBV12-3 or TRBV12-4 to TRBJ2-1; 7 bases map to TRBD2. Trimming cost V 5 bases and J 2 bases; bases outside gene matches: 3. The CDR3 sequence is 14 residues long. CDR3 amino acids: CASSTTSAYNEQFF. DNA of the CDR3: TGTGCCAGCAGTACAACTAGCGCCTACAATGAGCAGTTCTTC.

The gene calls are TRBV5-1 and TRBJ2-2, with 9 nucleotides matching TRBD2. V dropped 0 bases and J dropped 4; count of bases not matched to a gene: 7. Germline V CDR1 and CDR2: SGHRS, YFSETQ. The CDR3 consists of 17 residues. CDR3 bases: TGCGCCAGCAGCTTGGCCGGGACTAGCCAAGGCACCGGGGAGCTGTTTTTT. Translating gives CASSLAGTSQGTGELFF.

This clonotype appeared many times. V gene TRBV18 combines with J gene TRBJ2-4; TRBD1 agrees at 7 bases. The V gene's germline CDR1 is KGHSH and CDR2 LQKENI. V trimming: 3 bases; J trimming: 6 bases; junction bases outside the gene matches: 14. This CDR3 comprises 17 residues. CDR3 DNA: TGTGCCAGCTCACCTCCCCCCCTCAGGACAGGTGGAAACATTCAGTACTTC. It translates to CASSPPPLRTGGNIQYF.

This chain connects TRBV6-1 to TRBJ1-2, with TRBD1 identical over 7 bases. Germline CDR1 is MNHNS and CDR2 is SASEGT. J gave up 3 bases and V 4 bases, and 2 bases lay outside the gene matches. CDR3 size: 13 residues. This CDR3 is CASSVTGDYGYTF. The DNA for the CDR3 is TGTGCCAGCAGTGTTACAGGGGACTATGGCTACACCTTC.

This clonotype has at least ten counts. At one of its ends the junction is not consistent with the germline gene, which may arise from a read error. The chain employs TRBV7-7 and TRBJ2-5; D is ambiguous. CDR3 length: 13 residues. From germline, CDR1 is SSHAT and CDR2 FNYEAQ (reference sequence). The CDR3 is CASSLDPPGTQYF. In DNA, the CDR3 is TGTGCTAGCAGCTTAGACCCGCCGGGGACCCAGTACTTC. Using reference TRBV7-7 and TRBJ2-5 for the parts outside the CDR3, the full variable domain is GAGVSQSPRYKVTKRGQDVTLRCDPISSHATLYWYQQALGQGPEFLTYFNYEAQPDKSGLPSDRFSAERPEGSISTLTIQRTEQRDSAMYRCASSLDPPGTQYFGPGTRLLVL.

This clonotype was recorded many times. V is TRBV7-9 and J is TRBJ2-1; D remains ambiguous. Trimming removed 1 base at V and 2 bases at J, with 6 bases between. The CDR3 spans 14 residues. Germline CDR1 SEHNR, CDR2 FQNEAQ (reference sequence). The CDR3 sequence is CASSLVRAYNEQFF. The CDR3 DNA follows: TGTGCCAGCAGCTTAGTTAGGGCCTACAATGAGCAGTTCTTC.

The genes are TRBV6-1 and TRBJ1-5; possibly TRBD1 for D (5 bases). Germline assignment: CDR1 MNHNS and CDR2 SASEGT. This CDR3 has 13 amino acids. V lost 5 bases and J 5 bases, leaving 10 bases between the germline ends. The CDR3 region is CASSRGRHQPQHF. The CDR3 DNA reads TGTGCCAGCAGTCGGGGGAGGCATCAGCCCCAGCATTTT.

J is TRBJ2-2 and V is TRBV27; the match to TRBD2 covers 10 bases. V lost 6 bases and J lost 5; bases outside the gene matches: 3. CDR3 length equals 14 residues. The germline V gene encodes CDR1 MNHEY and CDR2 SMNVEV (reference sequence). The CDR3: CASRLAGGTGELFF. CDR3 sequence (DNA): TGTGCCAGCAGATTAGCGGGGGGTACCGGGGAGCTGTTTTTT.

There are a few counts of this clonotype. The chain joins TRBV5-1 to TRBJ2-3; D is undetermined. CDR3 length: 15 residues. V was cut by 0 bases and J by 2 bases, with 10 bases left in between. CDR1 and CDR2 (germline): SGHRS, YFSETQ. CDR3 amino acids: CASSLAVSFTDTQYF. The CDR3, as DNA: TGCGCCAGCAGCTTGGCCGTTTCCTTCACAGATACGCAGTATTTT.

This clonotype was seen only a few times. This CDR3 reads CASSFREEQFF. The DNA of the CDR3 is TGTGCCAGCAGCTTTAGGGAGGAGCAGTTCTTC. The chain combines TRBV7-9 with TRBJ2-1, with a weak D call TRBD2 (5 bases). V was pared by 3 bases and J by 10 bases, with 7 bases between. CDR3 length: 11 amino acids. Per the germline V gene, CDR1 is SEHNR and CDR2 is FQNEAQ (reference sequence).

This clonotype was seen a few times. The V gene is TRBV6-2 or TRBV6-3, the J gene TRBJ2-2; no definite D call. The germline CDR1 and CDR2 sequences are MNHEY and SVGEGT. V gave up 8 bases and J gave up 7 bases, with 11 bases separating them. The CDR3 loop spans 12 amino acids. The CDR3 DNA reads TGTGCCAGCGCCCAAGGGATCGGGGAGCTGTTTTTT. Its protein product is CASAQGIGELFF.

V gene TRBV5-1 combines with J gene TRBJ1-1; TRBD1 is a possible D gene (5 bases). Germline V gene sequence: CDR1 SGHRS, CDR2 YFSETQ. There are 14 residues in the CDR3. Trimming pared 0 bases from V and 7 bases from J, leaving 13 bases between. The DNA of the CDR3 is TGCGCCAGCAGCTTGGCTCGTGGGGCAAATGAAGCTTTCTTT. As protein: CASSLARGANEAFF.

The rearrangement links TRBV3-1 to TRBJ2-3, with D possibly matching TRBD1 (6 bases). The germline gives CDR1 LGHDT, CDR2 YNNKEL (reference sequence). V shed 2 bases and J shed 6 bases, with 6 bases lying between them. This CDR3 comprises 12 residues. The CDR3 loop reads CASSQRGDTQYF. The CDR3 region has the DNA TGTGCCAGCAGCCAAAGGGGGGATACGCAGTATTTT.

CDR3: CASSYSRDVIGGYTF. CDR3 coding DNA: TGTGCCAGCAGTTACTCCCGGGACGTAATTGGTGGCTACACCTTC. The rearrangement links TRBV6-5 to TRBJ1-2; D possibly corresponds to TRBD1 (5 bases). Germline loops: CDR1 MNHEY, CDR2 SVGAGI. V was trimmed by 0 bases and J by 7 bases, leaving 15 bases between them. CDR3 length: 15 residues.

V usage is TRBV27 and J usage is TRBJ2-3, with 7 bases identical to TRBD2. Germline CDR1 MNHEY, CDR2 SMNVEV (reference sequence). The CDR3 runs to 18 residues. Germline trimming cut 3 bases from V and 4 bases from J; bases unmatched to any gene: 16. CDR3 sequence reads: CASSFVQRDISSADTQYF. The CDR3 DNA reads as TGTGCCAGCAGTTTCGTCCAGCGGGATATCTCTAGCGCAGATACGCAGTATTTT.

This clonotype was found many times. The V and J genes are TRBV5-1 and TRBJ2-7; tentatively, D is TRBD1 (6 bases). The CDR3 runs to 15 residues. Germline V gives CDR1 SGHRS, CDR2 YFSETQ. The V and J ends lost 3 bases and 2 bases respectively, with 15 bases between them. DNA for the CDR3: TGCGCCAGCAGCTCGCAGACAGGCCTAACCTACGAGCAGTACTTC. Protein: CASSSQTGLTYEQYF.

This clonotype was seen ten or more times. This sequence joins TRBV4-2 and TRBJ2-5; tentative D call: TRBD1 (6 bases). V was cut by 2 bases and J by 5 bases, with 12 bases left in between. Germline V gene lookup returns CDR1 LGHNA and CDR2 YNFKEQ. The CDR3 is 14 residues long. The DNA for the CDR3 is TGTGCCAGCAGCCAAACGTCGAGGGGGGAGACCCAGTACTTC. Amino acids: CASSQTSRGETQYF.

This clonotype showed up many times. This chain connects TRBV15 to TRBJ2-1; unclear D gene. This CDR3 is 14 amino acids long. Germline CDR1 is LNHNV and CDR2 is YYDKDF (reference sequence). Between the trimmed V and J ends, which lost 0 bases and 5 bases, there was a span of 8 bases. The CDR3 protein is CATSRETYDNEQFF. In DNA form, the CDR3 reads TGTGCCACCAGCAGAGAAACTTACGACAATGAGCAGTTCTTC.

This clonotype was seen a few times. The V and J genes are TRBV5-4 and TRBJ2-7, with a tentative D call TRBD1 (8 bases). Germline loops: CDR1 SGHNT, CDR2 YYREEE (reference sequence). The V end lost 4 bases, the J end lost 1 base, and 18 bases lay between the germline ends. The CDR3 extends over 16 amino acids. The CDR3, as DNA: TGTGCCAGCAGCAGCGGGGCGGGGACAGGTTCCTACGAGCAGTACTTC. It codes for CASSSGAGTGSYEQYF.

The gene calls are TRBV20-1 and TRBJ1-5; the match to TRBD1 covers 9 bases. Germline loops: CDR1 DFQATT, CDR2 SNEGSKA (reference sequence). The V segment lost 3 bases and the J segment 2 bases; nucleotides outside the gene matches: 2. This CDR3 has 14 amino acids. The CDR3 DNA follows: TGCAGTGCTAGGTGGACAGGGGGCAATCAGCCCCAGCATTTT. Translation: CSARWTGGNQPQHF.

The count of this clonotype is one. This rearrangement joins TRBV20-1 to TRBJ2-5, with D perhaps TRBD1 or TRBD2 (5 bases each). With the DNA end fitting TRBJ2-1 better, the J assignment may be wrong. Germline V gene lookup returns CDR1 DFQATT and CDR2 SNEGSKA (reference sequence). The CDR3 has 14 residues. The CDR3 sequence is CSARDIGATETQFF. The CDR3 DNA reads TGCAGTGCTAGAGATATCGGGGCGACCGAGACCCAGTTCTTC.

This clonotype was found once. This rearrangement joins TRBV27 to TRBJ1-2, with 9 bases lining up with TRBD1. CDR3 length: 15 residues. Germline V gene sequence: CDR1 MNHEY, CDR2 SMNVEV (reference sequence). J gave up 6 bases and V 5 bases, and 10 bases lay outside the gene matches. The CDR3 region is CASSGGGQGFNGYTF. The CDR3 nucleotides are TGTGCCAGCAGTGGGGGGGGACAGGGATTTAATGGCTACACCTTC.

There are many counts of this clonotype. The rearrangement links TRBV9 to TRBJ2-1, with 7 bases matching TRBD2. After removal of 0 bases from V and 6 bases from J, the junction contained 6 bases not matched to a gene. The CDR3 spans 15 residues. The germline CDR1 and CDR2 sequences are SGDLS and YYNGEE. The CDR3 reads CASSVGGGRVNEQFF. The CDR3 nucleotides are TGTGCCAGCAGCGTAGGGGGGGGGAGGGTCAATGAGCAGTTCTTC.